This T cell receptor (beta chain) emerged from a study of post-analysis software for immune sequencing data. Notes on the study in general: Elevated frequency relative to controls characterized a handful of TRBV segments in patients, TRBV5-6, TRBV5-1 and TRBV20-1 among them.

V lost 3 bases, J lost 4 bases, and 9 bases stayed unmatched. The CDR3 runs 15 residues. CDR1 DFQATT and CDR2 SNEGSKA come from the germline V gene (reference sequence). Worth noting for this clonotype: Antigen unknown.

Unique molecular identifiers featured in each of the TCR beta cDNA libraries. TCRdb passed the PCR reads through MiXCR, listing each CDR3 protein once. Counted here are approximately 730,000 distinct CDR3 sequences, 46% occurring once; the ten biggest clones make up roughly 4.9%. The V and J genes are TRBV20-1 and TRBJ2-3, with TRBD2 identical over 8 bases. Input material: blood. The sequence was obtained from a girl aged 10 to 17 with multiple sclerosis. The CDR3 DNA reads as TGCAGTGCTAGGGCACTAGCGGAGCACGCAGATACGCAGTATTTT. It translates to CSARALAEHADTQYF.